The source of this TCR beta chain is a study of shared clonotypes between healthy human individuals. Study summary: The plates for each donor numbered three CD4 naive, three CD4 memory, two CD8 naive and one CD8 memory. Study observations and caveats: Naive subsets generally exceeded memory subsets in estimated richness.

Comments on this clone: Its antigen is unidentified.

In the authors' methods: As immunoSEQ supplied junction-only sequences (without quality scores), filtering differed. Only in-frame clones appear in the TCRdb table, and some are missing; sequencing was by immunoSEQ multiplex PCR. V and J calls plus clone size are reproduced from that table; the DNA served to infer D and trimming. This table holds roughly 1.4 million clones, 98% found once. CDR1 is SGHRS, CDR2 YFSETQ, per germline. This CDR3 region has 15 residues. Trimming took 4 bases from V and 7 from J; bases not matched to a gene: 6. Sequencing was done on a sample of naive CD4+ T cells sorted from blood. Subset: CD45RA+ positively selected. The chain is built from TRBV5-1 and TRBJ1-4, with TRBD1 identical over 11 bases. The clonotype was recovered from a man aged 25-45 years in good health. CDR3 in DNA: TGCGCCAGCAGCCCCCGGACAGGGGGCTCTGAAAAACTGTTTTTT. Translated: CASSPRTGGSEKLFF.